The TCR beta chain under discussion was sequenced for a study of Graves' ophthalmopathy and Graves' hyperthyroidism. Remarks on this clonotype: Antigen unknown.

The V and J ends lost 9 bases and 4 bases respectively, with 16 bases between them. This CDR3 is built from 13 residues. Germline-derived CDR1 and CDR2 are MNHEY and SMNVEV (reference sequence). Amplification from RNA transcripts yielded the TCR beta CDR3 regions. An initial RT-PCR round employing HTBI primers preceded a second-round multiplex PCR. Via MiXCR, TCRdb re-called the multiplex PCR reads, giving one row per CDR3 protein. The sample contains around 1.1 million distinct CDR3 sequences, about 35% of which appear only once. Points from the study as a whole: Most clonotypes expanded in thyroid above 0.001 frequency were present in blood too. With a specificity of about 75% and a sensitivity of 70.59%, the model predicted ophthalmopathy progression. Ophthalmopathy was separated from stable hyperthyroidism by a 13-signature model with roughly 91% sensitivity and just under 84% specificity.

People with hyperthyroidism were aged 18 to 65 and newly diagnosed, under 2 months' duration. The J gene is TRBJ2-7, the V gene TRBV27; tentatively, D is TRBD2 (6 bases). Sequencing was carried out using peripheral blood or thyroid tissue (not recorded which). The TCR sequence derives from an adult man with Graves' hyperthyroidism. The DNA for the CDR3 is TGTGCCAGTCGGGAGTCACGATCGTACGAGCAGTACTTC. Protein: CASRESRSYEQYF.